This TCR beta chain emerged from a study of regulatory T cells in long-lasting Graves disease. Concerning this clonotype: The CDR3 does not close with the conserved phenylalanine or tryptophan, likely indicating a read error.

Combining iRepertoire HTBI primers with Arm-PCR of CDR3 regions, the authors built TCR beta libraries. TCRdb fed the multiplex PCR reads into MiXCR, producing one record per CDR3 protein. The sample consists of under 800,000 distinct CDR3 sequences, approximately 15% of them appearing once. The CDR3 length is 12 residues. V was cut by 1 base and J by 4 bases, with 4 bases left in between. Time point denoted: newly diagnosed GD, antithyroid drugs for less than 3 months. Researchers made the TCR library from RNA that was extracted from PBMCs. The sample was also reused in another study, on T cells in Graves' hyperthyroidism and ophthalmopathy.

The genes are TRBV12-3 or TRBV12-4 and TRBJ1-2; D ambiguous. The specimen comprised peripheral blood mononuclear cells (PBMCs), sampled at new diagnosis, from a patient treated with antithyroid drugs. The origin of this receptor is a woman aged 30 to 39 with Graves disease. CDR3 in amino acids: CASSLGLYGYTL. CDR3 sequence (DNA): TGTGCCAGCAGTTTAGGGCTCTATGGCTACACCCTC.